The 26 T cell receptor beta chains below were found in one sample sequenced in a study of blood T cells in healthy people across ages. Primers used in a second PCR of about 7 to 12 cycles were a sample-barcoded 5' primer and a J-beta primer mix. One entry per CDR3 protein results from TCRdb running MiXCR on the 5' RACE reads. The sample records about 580,000 distinct CDR3 sequences, roughly 48% being singletons. Sequenced material: blood. These receptors all stem from a man at least 80 years old in good health.

Note on this clonotype: At one of its ends the junction is not consistent with the germline gene, which may arise from a read error. This chain links TRBV20-1 with TRBJ1-1, with 7 positions matching TRBD1. Germline values: CDR1 DFQATT, CDR2 SNEGSKA (reference sequence). The CDR3 totals 17 residues. CDR3 DNA: TGCAGTACTAGAGATGATGTGGAAGGGGGCTGGGGTACTGAAGCTTTCTTT. This gives the protein CSTRDDVEGGWGTEAFF.

A note on this clonotype: Germline and junction disagree at one end, which may indicate a read error. The J gene is TRBJ1-5, the V gene TRBV10-3, with a weak D call TRBD1 (6 bases). CDR1 is ENHRY and CDR2 is SYGVKD in the germline V gene. The CDR3 contains 15 residues. CDR3 coding DNA: TGTGCCACCAGTGCAGGGGCGGGTAGCAATCAGCCCCAGCATTTT. It encodes CATSAGAGSNQPQHF.

This clonotype was seen only a few times. The J gene is TRBJ2-3, the V gene TRBV21-1; TRBD1 was called by the table and not checked on the DNA. TRBV21-1 is an annotated pseudogene. CDR3 size: 18 residues. The CDR3 DNA reads as TGTGCCAGCAGCAATCTAAGGGGCGAGAGCGGTTACACAGATACGCAGTATTTT. Amino acids: CASSNLRGESGYTDTQYF.

The chain has TRBV10-2 and TRBJ1-2; D possibly corresponds to TRBD1 (6 bases). V dropped 6 bases and J dropped 6 bases, with 20 bases sitting between them. The length of the CDR3 is 15 residues. Germline CDR1 WSHSY, CDR2 SAAADI. The CDR3 loop is CASSSDQQGYHGYTF. In nucleotides, the CDR3 is TGCGCCAGCAGCTCCGATCAACAGGGATACCATGGCTACACCTTC.

The chain combines TRBV15 with TRBJ2-7, with D hard to call. This CDR3 region has 15 residues. From germline, CDR1 is LNHNV and CDR2 YYDKDF (reference sequence). The germline V and J ends were trimmed by 1 base and 1 base, with 11 bases remaining between them. CDR3 DNA: TGTGCCACCAGCAGAGGGACGGACCTTTCCTACGAGCAGTACTTC. It encodes CATSRGTDLSYEQYF.

This clonotype has only a few counts. The rearrangement uses TRBV20-1 and TRBJ2-7; 9 nucleotides line up with TRBD1. CDR1 DFQATT and CDR2 SNEGSKA come from the germline V gene (reference sequence). CDR3 length: 14 residues. V dropped 6 bases and J dropped 2; count of bases not matched to a gene: 8. The CDR3 spells CSASSRQGAYEQYF. In nucleotides, the CDR3 is TGCAGTGCCTCCTCGAGACAGGGGGCCTACGAGCAGTACTTC.

The genes are TRBV7-2 and TRBJ2-5, with D uncertain. Per germline, CDR1 SGHTA and CDR2 FQGNSA. Trimming took 5 bases from V and 4 from J, leaving 11 bases between them. This CDR3 contains 13 residues. The CDR3 DNA reads as TGTGCCAGCAGCGTAGTTGTCCCAGAGACCCAGTACTTC. This encodes CASSVVVPETQYF. The full variable domain, with the rest looked up from reference TRBV7-2 and TRBJ2-5, is GAGVSQSPSNKVTEKGKDVELRCDPISGHTALYWYRQSLGQGLEFLIYFQGNSAPDKSGLPSDRFSAERTGGSVSTLTIQRTQQEDSAVYLCASSVVVPETQYFGPGTRLLVL.

The rearrangement links TRBV29-1 to TRBJ2-1, with unresolved D. V lost 7 bases and J lost 5, with 9 bases in between. The CDR3 consists of 11 residues. Germline CDR1 reads SQVTM; CDR2 reads ANQGSEA. The CDR3 region is CSASKNNEQFF. Written as DNA, the CDR3 is TGCAGCGCGTCAAAAAACAATGAGCAGTTCTTC.

This clonotype was detected only a few times. V usage is TRBV28 and J usage is TRBJ2-2, with a possible D match to TRBD2 (6 bases). V dropped 3 bases and J dropped 4 bases, with 15 bases sitting between them. Germline V gene data show CDR1 as MDHEN and CDR2 as SYDVKM. The CDR3 runs 16 residues. CDR3 region: CASSFTVAAGTGELFF. The CDR3 DNA follows: TGTGCCAGCAGTTTCACAGTAGCGGCAGGCACCGGGGAGCTGTTTTTT.

A single count supports this clonotype. The gene calls are TRBV25-1 and TRBJ2-6; D gene uncertain. There are 13 residues in the CDR3. V lost 1 base and J 2 bases, leaving 0 bases between the germline ends. The germline V gene has CDR1 MGHDK and CDR2 SYGVNS. DNA for the CDR3: TGTGCCAGCAGTGAATCTGGGGCCAACGTCCTGACTTTC. This encodes CASSESGANVLTF.

This clonotype was recorded a few times. This may arise from a read error, as a much more abundant clone is one base away. J is TRBJ2-3 and V is TRBV6-5, with D maybe TRBD2 (7 bases). Trimming left V 6 bases short and J 6 bases short, with 16 bases between. Germline CDR1 reads MNHEY; CDR2 reads SVGAGI. This CDR3 region has 14 residues. As DNA, the CDR3 is TGTGCCAGCAGGGTAGGGGGGGAGGGCGATACGCAGTATTTT. Translation gives CASRVGGEGDTQYF.

This clonotype was detected only a few times. The V call is TRBV21-1, the J call TRBJ2-7; the table's D call of TRBD1 was not tested on the DNA. TRBV21-1 is an annotated pseudogene. This CDR3 is built from 15 residues. This CDR3 reads CASSNQDRVKSEQYF. DNA of the CDR3: TGTGCCAGCAGCAACCAGGACAGGGTAAAGAGCGAGCAGTACTTC.

The J gene is TRBJ1-4, the V gene TRBV10-3; 12 nucleotides align to TRBD1. V trimming: 10 bases; J trimming: 0 bases; junction bases outside the gene matches: 6. CDR1 and CDR2 from the germline V gene are ENHRY and SYGVKD. The CDR3 has 16 residues. CDR3 amino acids: CATGDRGLSTNEKLFF. For the CDR3, the DNA is TGTGCCACCGGGGACAGGGGGCTCTCAACTAATGAAAAACTGTTTTTT.

The gene calls are TRBV4-1 and TRBJ2-1; D may be TRBD1 or TRBD2 (5 bases each). Germline CDR1 MGHRA, CDR2 YSYEKL. CDR3 length equals 17 residues. V lost 0 bases and J 7 bases, leaving 19 bases between the germline ends. CDR3 in DNA: TGCGCCAGCAGCCAAGAATGGACGGGAAGGGGTTGGAATGAGCAGTTCTTC. It codes for CASSQEWTGRGWNEQFF.

The genes are TRBV7-9 and TRBJ1-5, with D possibly being TRBD1 (5 bases). V was cut by 4 bases and J by 9 bases, with 13 bases left in between. This CDR3 comprises 13 residues. The V gene's germline CDR1 is SEHNR and CDR2 FQNEAQ (reference sequence). The CDR3 coding sequence is TGTGCCAGCAGCTCCTTCCTGGGGGGGCCCCAGCATTTT. The encoded protein is CASSSFLGGPQHF.

The rearrangement uses TRBV20-1 and TRBJ2-1, with TRBD2 matching over 9 bases. With 6 bases clipped from V and 15 bases from J, the junction kept 9 bases outside the gene matches. The length of the CDR3 is 11 residues. From germline, CDR1 is DFQATT and CDR2 SNEGSKA (reference sequence). CDR3: CSALRGGALFF. In nucleotides, the CDR3 is TGCAGTGCGCTCCGCGGGGGGGCCTTGTTCTTC.

This clonotype was picked up a small number of times. The rearrangement joins TRBV20-1 to TRBJ2-4; 10 bases map to TRBD2. This CDR3 comprises 23 residues. CDR1 DFQATT and CDR2 SNEGSKA come from the germline V gene (reference sequence). J lost 0 bases, V lost 1 base, and 24 bases had no gene match. The CDR3 here is CSARAFIAGGDIATTLAKNIQYF. CDR3 in DNA: TGCAGTGCTAGAGCTTTCATAGCGGGGGGTGACATTGCCACGACCCTAGCCAAAAACATTCAGTACTTC.

CDR3: CASSPQETRIQYF. The CDR3, as DNA: TGCGCCAGCAGCCCACAGGAGACGCGCATTCAGTACTTC. The chain uses TRBV5-1 and TRBJ2-7; D perhaps matches TRBD1 (5 bases). Judging by the DNA end, TRBJ2-4 fits better; the J call may be wrong. Looked up from germline, CDR1 is SGHRS and CDR2 is YFSETQ. The CDR3 is made up of 13 amino acids.

At least ten counts were recorded for this clonotype. The V gene is TRBV6-5, the J gene TRBJ2-1; TRBD1 is a possible D gene (5 bases). V was pared by 0 bases and J by 10 bases, with 7 bases between. The CDR3 has 12 residues. The germline V gene encodes CDR1 MNHEY and CDR2 SVGAGI. As DNA, the CDR3 is TGTGCCAGCAGTTACTCCCGGACAGAGCAGTTCTTC. Translating it yields CASSYSRTEQFF.

This clonotype was observed a handful of times. This chain links TRBV7-9 with TRBJ2-1; 7 positions match TRBD2. V was pared by 5 bases and J by 5 bases, with 12 bases of the junction left unmatched. The CDR3 totals 16 residues. Germline CDR1 is SEHNR and CDR2 is FQNEAQ (reference sequence). The CDR3 nucleotides read TGTGCCAGCAGCGCACAGCGGGATGAAAGGAACAATGAGCAGTTCTTC. This translates into CASSAQRDERNNEQFF.

V gene TRBV29-1 combines with J gene TRBJ2-2, with D possibly being TRBD1 or TRBD2 (5 bases each). This CDR3 comprises 14 residues. The germline gives CDR1 SQVTM, CDR2 ANQGSEA. V lost 7 bases to trimming and J lost 1 base, with 13 bases between them. The CDR3 sequence: CSASRGVNTGELFF. CDR3 coding DNA: TGCAGCGCTTCGAGGGGCGTGAACACCGGGGAGCTGTTTTTT.

In this sample, this clonotype turned up a few times. This chain links TRBV7-9 with TRBJ1-2, with 7 bases that match TRBD1. The length of the CDR3 is 17 residues. With V trimmed by 6 bases and J by 4 bases, 17 bases remained unmatched. The germline V gene encodes CDR1 SEHNR and CDR2 FQNEAQ (reference sequence). The CDR3 DNA reads as TGTGCCAGCAGGGCTCCCGGACAGGTCCTCCGGGGCTATGGCTACACCTTC. Its protein product is CASRAPGQVLRGYGYTF.

The rearrangement joins TRBV29-1 to TRBJ2-5, with unresolved D. Germline values: CDR1 SQVTM, CDR2 ANQGSEA. Trimming took 8 bases from V and 3 from J, leaving 10 bases between them. This CDR3 has 11 residues. The CDR3 spells CSLPPKETQYF. The DNA of the CDR3 is TGCAGCCTCCCCCCGAAAGAGACCCAGTACTTC.

The chain is built from TRBV15 and TRBJ2-3, with D tentatively TRBD2 (5 bases). This CDR3 spans 13 amino acids. Germline CDR1 is LNHNV and CDR2 is YYDKDF (reference sequence). Between the trimmed V and J ends, which lost 0 bases and 8 bases, there was a span of 9 bases. In nucleotides, the CDR3 is TGTGCCACCAGCAGAGATCAGGCGGGTACGCAGTATTTT. It encodes CATSRDQAGTQYF.

This clonotype was counted many times. The CDR3 loop is CASSPGTNSYNEQFF. As DNA, the CDR3 is TGTGCCAGCAGTCCTGGGACGAACTCCTACAATGAGCAGTTCTTC. The V call is TRBV6-5, the J call TRBJ2-1; D might be TRBD1 or TRBD2, each matching 5 bases. Trimming took off 5 bases at V and 0 bases at J, with 11 bases between the two ends. The CDR3 is 15 amino acids. CDR1 and CDR2 from the germline V gene are MNHEY and SVGAGI.

This clonotype was detected many times. V and J are TRBV6-6 and TRBJ2-1, with 10 bases fitting TRBD2. CDR1 MNHNY and CDR2 SVGAGI come from the germline V gene (reference sequence). This CDR3 is built from 16 residues. Germline trimming cut 0 bases from V and 8 bases from J; bases unmatched to any gene: 7. The CDR3 sequence: CASSYSRSGGAYEQFF. CDR3 nucleotides: TGTGCCAGCAGTTACTCGCGGAGCGGGGGGGCATATGAGCAGTTCTTC.